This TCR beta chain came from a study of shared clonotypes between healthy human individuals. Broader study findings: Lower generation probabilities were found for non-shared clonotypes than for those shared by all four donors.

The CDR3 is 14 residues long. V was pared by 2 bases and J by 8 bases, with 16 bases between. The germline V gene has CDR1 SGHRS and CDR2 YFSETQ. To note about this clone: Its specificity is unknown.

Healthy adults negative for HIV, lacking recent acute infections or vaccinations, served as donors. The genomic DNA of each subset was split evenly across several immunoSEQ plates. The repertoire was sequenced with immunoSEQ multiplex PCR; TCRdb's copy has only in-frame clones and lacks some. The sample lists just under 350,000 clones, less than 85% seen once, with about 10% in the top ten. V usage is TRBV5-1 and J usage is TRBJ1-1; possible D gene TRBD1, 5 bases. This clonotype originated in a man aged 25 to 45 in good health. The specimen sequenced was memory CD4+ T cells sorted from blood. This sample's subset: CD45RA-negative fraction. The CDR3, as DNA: TGCGCCAGCAGCTTTTTCTCAGGGACTAACGAAGCTTTCTTT. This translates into CASSFFSGTNEAFF.